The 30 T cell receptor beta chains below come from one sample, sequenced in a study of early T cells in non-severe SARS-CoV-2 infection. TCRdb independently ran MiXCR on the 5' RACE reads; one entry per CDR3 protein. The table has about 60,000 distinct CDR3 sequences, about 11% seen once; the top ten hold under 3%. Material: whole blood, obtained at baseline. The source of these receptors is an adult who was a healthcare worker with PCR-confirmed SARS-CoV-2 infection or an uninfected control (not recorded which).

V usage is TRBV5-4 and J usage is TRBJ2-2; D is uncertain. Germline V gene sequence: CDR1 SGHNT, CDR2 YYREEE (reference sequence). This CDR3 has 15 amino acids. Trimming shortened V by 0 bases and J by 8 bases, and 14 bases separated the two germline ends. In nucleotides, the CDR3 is TGTGCCAGCAGCTTGGTGGGCCCCCAGGATGGGGAGCTGTTTTTT. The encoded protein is CASSLVGPQDGELFF.

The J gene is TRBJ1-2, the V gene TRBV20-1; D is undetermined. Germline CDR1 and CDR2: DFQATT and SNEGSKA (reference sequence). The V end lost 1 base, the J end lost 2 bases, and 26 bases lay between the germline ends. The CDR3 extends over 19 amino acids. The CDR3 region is CSARASTGITSSGNYGYTF. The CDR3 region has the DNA TGCAGTGCTAGAGCCTCCACCGGGATAACGTCCTCGGGAAACTATGGCTACACCTTC.

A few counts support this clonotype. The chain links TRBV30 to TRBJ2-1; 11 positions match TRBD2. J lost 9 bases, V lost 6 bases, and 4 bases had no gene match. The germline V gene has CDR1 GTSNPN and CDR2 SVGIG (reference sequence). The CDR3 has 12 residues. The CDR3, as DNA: TGTGCCTGTTCCCTAGCGGGGGGTGAGCAGTTCTTC. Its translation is CACSLAGGEQFF. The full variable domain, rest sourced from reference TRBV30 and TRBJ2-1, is SQTIHQWPATLVQPVGSPLSLECTVEGTSNPNLYWYRQAAGRGLQLLFYSVGIGQISSEVPQNLSASRPQDRQFILSSKKLLLSDSGFYLCACSLAGGEQFFGPGTRLTVL.

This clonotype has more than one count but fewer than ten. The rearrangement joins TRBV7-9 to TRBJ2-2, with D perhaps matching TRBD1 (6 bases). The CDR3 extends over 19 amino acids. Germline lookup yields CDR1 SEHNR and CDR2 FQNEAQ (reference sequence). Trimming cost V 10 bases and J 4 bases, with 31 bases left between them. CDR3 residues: CATNIGPPNRETGTGELFF. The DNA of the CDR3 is TGTGCCACCAATATAGGCCCCCCGAACAGGGAAACGGGCACCGGGGAGCTGTTTTTT.

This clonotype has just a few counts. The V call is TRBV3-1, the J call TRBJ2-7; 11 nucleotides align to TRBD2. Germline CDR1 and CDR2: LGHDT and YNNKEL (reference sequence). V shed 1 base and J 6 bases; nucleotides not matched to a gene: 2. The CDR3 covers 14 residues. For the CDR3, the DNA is TGTGCCAGCAGCCAAGGACTAGCGGGGAGCGAGCAGTACTTC. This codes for CASSQGLAGSEQYF.

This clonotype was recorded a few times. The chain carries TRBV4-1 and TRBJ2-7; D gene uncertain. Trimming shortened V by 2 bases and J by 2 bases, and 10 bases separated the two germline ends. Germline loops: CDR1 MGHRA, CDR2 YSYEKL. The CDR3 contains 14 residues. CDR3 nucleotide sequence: TGCGCCAGCAGCCAACAAGAGGAAGCCTACGAGCAGTACTTC. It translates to CASSQQEEAYEQYF.

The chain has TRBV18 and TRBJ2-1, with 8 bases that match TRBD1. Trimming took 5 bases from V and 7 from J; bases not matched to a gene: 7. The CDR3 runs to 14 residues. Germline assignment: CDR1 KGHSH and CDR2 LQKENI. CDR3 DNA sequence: TGTGCCAGCTCAACGGACAGGGCGGGGAATGAGCAGTTCTTC. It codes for CASSTDRAGNEQFF.

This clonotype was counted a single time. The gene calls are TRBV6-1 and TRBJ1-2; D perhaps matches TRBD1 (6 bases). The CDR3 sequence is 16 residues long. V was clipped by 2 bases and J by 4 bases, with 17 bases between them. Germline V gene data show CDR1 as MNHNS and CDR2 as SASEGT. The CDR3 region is CASSERGGLGGYGYTF. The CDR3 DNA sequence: TGTGCCAGCAGTGAACGGGGGGGCCTAGGAGGCTATGGCTACACCTTC.

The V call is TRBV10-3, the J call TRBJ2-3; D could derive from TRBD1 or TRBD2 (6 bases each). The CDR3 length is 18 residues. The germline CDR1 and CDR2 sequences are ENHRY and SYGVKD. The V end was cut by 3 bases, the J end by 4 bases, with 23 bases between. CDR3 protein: CAISDPPGAMGGPDTQYF. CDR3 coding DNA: TGTGCCATCAGTGACCCTCCGGGGGCTATGGGGGGCCCAGATACGCAGTATTTT.

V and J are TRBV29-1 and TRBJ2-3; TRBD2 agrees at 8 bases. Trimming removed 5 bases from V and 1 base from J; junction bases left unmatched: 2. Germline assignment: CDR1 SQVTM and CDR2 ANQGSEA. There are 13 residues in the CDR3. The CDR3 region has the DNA TGCAGCGTTCAGACTAGCGGCACAGATACGCAGTATTTT. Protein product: CSVQTSGTDTQYF.

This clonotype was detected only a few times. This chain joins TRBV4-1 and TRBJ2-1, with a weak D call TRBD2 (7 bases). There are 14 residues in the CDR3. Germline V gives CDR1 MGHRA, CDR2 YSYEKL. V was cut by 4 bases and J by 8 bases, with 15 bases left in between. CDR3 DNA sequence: TGCGCCAGCAGCCTCGGGGGCGGGGGCGATGAGCAGTTCTTC. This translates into CASSLGGGGDEQFF.

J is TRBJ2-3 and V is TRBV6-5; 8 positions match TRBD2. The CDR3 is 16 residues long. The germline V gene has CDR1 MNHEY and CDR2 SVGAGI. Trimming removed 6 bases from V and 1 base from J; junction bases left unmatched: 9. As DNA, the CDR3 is TGTGCCAGCAGCCCCGGCGGGGGGACGCGCACAGATACGCAGTATTTT. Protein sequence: CASSPGGGTRTDTQYF.

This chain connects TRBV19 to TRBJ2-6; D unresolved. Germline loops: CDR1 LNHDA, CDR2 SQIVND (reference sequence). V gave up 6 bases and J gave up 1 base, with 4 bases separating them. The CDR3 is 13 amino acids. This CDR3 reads CASRRSGANVLTF. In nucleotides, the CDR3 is TGTGCCAGTAGGCGTTCTGGGGCCAACGTCCTGACTTTC.

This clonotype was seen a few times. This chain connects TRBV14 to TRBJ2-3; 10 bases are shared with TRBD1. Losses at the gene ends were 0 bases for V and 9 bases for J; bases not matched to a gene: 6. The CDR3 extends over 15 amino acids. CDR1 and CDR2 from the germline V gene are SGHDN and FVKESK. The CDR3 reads CASSQDGTGVRTQYF. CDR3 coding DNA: TGTGCCAGCAGCCAAGACGGGACAGGGGTACGCACGCAGTATTTT.

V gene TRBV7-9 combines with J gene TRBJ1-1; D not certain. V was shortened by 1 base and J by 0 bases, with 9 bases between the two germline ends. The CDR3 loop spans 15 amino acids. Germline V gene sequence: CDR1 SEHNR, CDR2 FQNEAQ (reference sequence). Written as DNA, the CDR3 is TGTGCCAGCAGCTTAGTTACTGGGATGAACACTGAAGCTTTCTTT. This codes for CASSLVTGMNTEAFF.

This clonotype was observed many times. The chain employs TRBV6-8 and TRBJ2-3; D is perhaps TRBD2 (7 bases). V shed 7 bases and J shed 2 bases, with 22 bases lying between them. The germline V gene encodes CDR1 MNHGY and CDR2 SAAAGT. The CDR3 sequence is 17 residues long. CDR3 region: CASTPPGGPHLTDTQYF. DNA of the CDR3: TGTGCCAGCACCCCGCCCGGGGGGCCCCATCTCACAGATACGCAGTATTTT.

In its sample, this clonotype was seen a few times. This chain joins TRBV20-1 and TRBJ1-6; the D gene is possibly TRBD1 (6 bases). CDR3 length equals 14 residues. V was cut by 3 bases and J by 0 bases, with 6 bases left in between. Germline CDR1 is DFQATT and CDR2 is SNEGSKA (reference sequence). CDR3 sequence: CSARDSSYNSPLHF. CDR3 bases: TGCAGTGCTAGGGACAGCTCCTATAATTCACCCCTCCACTTT.

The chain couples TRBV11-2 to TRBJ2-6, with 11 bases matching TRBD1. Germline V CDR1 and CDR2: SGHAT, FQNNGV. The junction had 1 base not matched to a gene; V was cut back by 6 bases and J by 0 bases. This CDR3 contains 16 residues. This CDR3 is CASRGQGVSGANVLTF. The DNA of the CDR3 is TGTGCCAGCAGGGGACAGGGGGTCTCTGGGGCCAACGTCCTGACTTTC.

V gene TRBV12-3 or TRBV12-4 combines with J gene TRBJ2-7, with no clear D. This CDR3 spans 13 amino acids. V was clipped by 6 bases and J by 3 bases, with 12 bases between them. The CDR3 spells CASRGMGDYEQYF. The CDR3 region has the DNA TGTGCCAGCAGAGGTATGGGCGACTACGAGCAGTACTTC.

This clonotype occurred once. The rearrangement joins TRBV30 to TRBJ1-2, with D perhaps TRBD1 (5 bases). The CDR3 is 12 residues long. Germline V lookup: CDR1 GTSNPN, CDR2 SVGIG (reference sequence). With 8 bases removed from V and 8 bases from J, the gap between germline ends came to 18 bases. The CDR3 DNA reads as TGTGCCGGCTGGGACTCCCCTGGGGGCTACACCTTC. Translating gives CAGWDSPGGYTF.

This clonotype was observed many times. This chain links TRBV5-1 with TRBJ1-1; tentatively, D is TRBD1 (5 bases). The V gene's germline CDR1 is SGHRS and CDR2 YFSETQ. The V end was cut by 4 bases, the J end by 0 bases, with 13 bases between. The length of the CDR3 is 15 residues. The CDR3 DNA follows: TGCGCCAGCAGCCCCCAGGCAGGGCTGAACACTGAAGCTTTCTTT. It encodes CASSPQAGLNTEAFF.

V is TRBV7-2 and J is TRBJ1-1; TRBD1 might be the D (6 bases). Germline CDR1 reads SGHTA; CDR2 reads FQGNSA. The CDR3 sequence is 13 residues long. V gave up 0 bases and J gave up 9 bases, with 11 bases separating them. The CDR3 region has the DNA TGTGCCAGCAGCTTAGCCGGCAGGGACAAAGCTTTCTTT. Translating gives CASSLAGRDKAFF. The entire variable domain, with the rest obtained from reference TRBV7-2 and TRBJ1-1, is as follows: GAGVSQSPSNKVTEKGKDVELRCDPISGHTALYWYRQSLGQGLEFLIYFQGNSAPDKSGLPSDRFSAERTGGSVSTLTIQRTQQEDSAVYLCASSLAGRDKAFFGQGTRLTVV.

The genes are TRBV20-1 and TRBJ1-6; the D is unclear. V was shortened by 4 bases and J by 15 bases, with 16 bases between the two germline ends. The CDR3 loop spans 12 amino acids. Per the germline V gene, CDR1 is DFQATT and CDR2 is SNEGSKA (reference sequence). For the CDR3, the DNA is TGCAGTGCTAAGACCCCTCTCGGGATCCTCCACTTT. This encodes CSAKTPLGILHF.

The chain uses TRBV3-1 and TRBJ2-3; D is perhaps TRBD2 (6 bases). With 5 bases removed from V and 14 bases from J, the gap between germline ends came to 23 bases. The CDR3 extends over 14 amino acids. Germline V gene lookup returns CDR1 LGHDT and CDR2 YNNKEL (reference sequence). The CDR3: CASSKLGSGGLPYF. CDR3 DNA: TGTGCCAGCAGCAAATTGGGTAGCGGTGGATTGCCGTATTTT.

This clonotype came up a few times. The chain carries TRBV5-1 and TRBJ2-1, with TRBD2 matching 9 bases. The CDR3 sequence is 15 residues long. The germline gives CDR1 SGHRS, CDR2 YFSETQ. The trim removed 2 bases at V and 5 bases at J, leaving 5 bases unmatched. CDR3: CASSFLAGANNEQFF. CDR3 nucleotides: TGCGCCAGCAGCTTCTTAGCGGGGGCCAACAATGAGCAGTTCTTC. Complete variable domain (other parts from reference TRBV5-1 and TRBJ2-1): KAGVTQTPRYLIKTRGQQVTLSCSPISGHRSVSWYQQTPGQGLQFLFEYFSETQRNKGNFPGRFSGRQFSNSRSEMNVSTLELGDSALYLCASSFLAGANNEQFFGPGTRLTVL.

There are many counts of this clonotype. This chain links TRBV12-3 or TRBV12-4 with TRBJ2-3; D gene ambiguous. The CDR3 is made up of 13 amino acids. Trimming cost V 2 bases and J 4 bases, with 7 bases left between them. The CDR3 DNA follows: TGTGCCAGCAGTTTAATGGCTGCAGATACGCAGTATTTT. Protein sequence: CASSLMAADTQYF.

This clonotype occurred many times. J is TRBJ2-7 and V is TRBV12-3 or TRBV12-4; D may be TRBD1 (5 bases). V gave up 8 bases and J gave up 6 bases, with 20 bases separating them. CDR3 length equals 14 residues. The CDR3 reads CASSQGPITSEQYF. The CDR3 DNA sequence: TGTGCCAGCTCCCAGGGCCCCATTACGAGCGAGCAGTACTTC.

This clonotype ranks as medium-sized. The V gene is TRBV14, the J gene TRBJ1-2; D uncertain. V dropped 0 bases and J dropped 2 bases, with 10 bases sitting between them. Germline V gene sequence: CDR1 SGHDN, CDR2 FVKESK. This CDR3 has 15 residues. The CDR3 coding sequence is TGTGCCAGCAGCCAAGATCCTCGCAACAACTATGGCTACACCTTC. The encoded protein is CASSQDPRNNYGYTF.

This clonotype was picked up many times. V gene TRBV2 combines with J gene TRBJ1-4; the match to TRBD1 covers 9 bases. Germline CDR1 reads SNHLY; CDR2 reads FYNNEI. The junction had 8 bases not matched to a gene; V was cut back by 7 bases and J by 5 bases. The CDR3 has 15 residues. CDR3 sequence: CASTPRGTGNEKLFF. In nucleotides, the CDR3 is TGTGCCAGCACCCCGAGGGGGACAGGGAATGAAAAACTGTTTTTT.

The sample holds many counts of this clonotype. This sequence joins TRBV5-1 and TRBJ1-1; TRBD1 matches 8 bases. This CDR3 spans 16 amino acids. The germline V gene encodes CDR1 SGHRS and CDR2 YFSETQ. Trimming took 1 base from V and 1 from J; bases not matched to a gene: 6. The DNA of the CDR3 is TGCGCCAGCAGCTTGAAACCGGACAGGGCGAACACTGAAGCTTTCTTT. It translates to CASSLKPDRANTEAFF.